The next 14 T cell receptor beta chains were all read from a single sample in a study of cytomegalovirus exposure and HLA in healthy donors. The primer mix had 60 Vbeta and 13 Jbeta primers. Profiling relied on immunoSEQ multiplex PCR, and the TCRdb table lists in-frame clones only, not all of them. The sample has 90,000 to 120,000 clones; approximately 73% are singletons. Sequenced sample: PBMCs. These receptors were collected from a man aged 25 to 40 in good health and CMV-seronegative.

The rearrangement uses TRBV5-6 and TRBJ2-3; perhaps TRBD1 as D (6 bases). Germline values: CDR1 SGHDT, CDR2 YYEEEE. This CDR3 is built from 15 residues. V was clipped by 2 bases and J by 2 bases, with 12 bases between them. CDR3 nucleotide sequence: TGTGCCAGCAGCTTTCTTACAGGGAACACAGATACGCAGTATTTT. It codes for CASSFLTGNTDTQYF.

This clone showed up just a few times. The chain employs TRBV10-3 and TRBJ2-5, with 7 bases aligning to TRBD1. CDR1 is ENHRY, CDR2 SYGVKD, per germline. V was clipped by 8 bases and J by 7 bases; unmatched bases: 4. The CDR3 covers 11 residues. This CDR3 is CAIGQAGTQYF. The CDR3 DNA reads TGTGCCATCGGACAGGCGGGGACCCAGTACTTC.

The J gene is TRBJ2-1, the V gene TRBV6-4, with 15 bases lining up with TRBD2. J gave up 6 bases and V 4 bases, and 1 base lay outside the gene matches. Germline-derived CDR1 and CDR2 are MRHNA and SNTAGT. The CDR3 spans 15 residues. The DNA of the CDR3 is TGTGCCAGCAGTGGGACTAGCGGGGGGGCCAATGAGCAGTTCTTC. The encoded protein is CASSGTSGGANEQFF.

This clone was seen more than once but under ten times. The genes are TRBV6-5 and TRBJ1-5; 7 bases line up with TRBD1. With 4 bases clipped from V and 1 base from J, the junction kept 7 bases outside the gene matches. The CDR3 sequence is 16 residues long. Germline V lookup: CDR1 MNHEY, CDR2 SVGAGI. CDR3 sequence: CASSLAGTDSNQPQHF. The CDR3 DNA reads TGTGCCAGCAGTTTAGCCGGGACAGACAGCAATCAGCCCCAGCATTTT.

This clone was picked up one time. The DNA for the CDR3 is TGTGCCAGCAGCTTAGTAACAGGCCGCAATGAGCAGTTCTTC. This gives the protein CASSLVTGRNEQFF. The J gene is TRBJ2-1, the V gene TRBV7-2, with a tentative D call TRBD1 (5 bases). With 1 base removed from V and 6 bases from J, the gap between germline ends came to 10 bases. CDR1 is SGHTA, CDR2 FQGNSA, per germline. The CDR3 sequence is 14 residues long.

This clone was detected only a few times. The V and J genes are TRBV30 and TRBJ1-2; D not resolved. CDR1 is GTSNPN and CDR2 is SVGIG in the germline V gene (reference sequence). The CDR3 is 10 residues long. CDR3 sequence reads: CAVEGYGYTF. In DNA, the CDR3 is TGTGCGGTGGAGGGCTATGGCTACACCTTC.

The chain links TRBV5-1 to TRBJ1-5; D call uncertain. The CDR3 sequence is 15 residues long. The V end lost 2 bases, the J end lost 8 bases, and 17 bases lay between the germline ends. The V gene's germline CDR1 is SGHRS and CDR2 YFSETQ. CDR3 nucleotides: TGCGCCAGCAGCTTCCCCGCTCGGGGTTGGGAGCCCCAGCATTTT. Amino acid sequence: CASSFPARGWEPQHF. Full variable domain (missing parts from reference TRBV5-1 and TRBJ1-5): KAGVTQTPRYLIKTRGQQVTLSCSPISGHRSVSWYQQTPGQGLQFLFEYFSETQRNKGNFPGRFSGRQFSNSRSEMNVSTLELGDSALYLCASSFPARGWEPQHFGDGTRLSIL.

The chain combines TRBV19 with TRBJ2-1, with TRBD1 identical over 7 bases. The trim removed 6 bases at V and 0 bases at J, leaving 5 bases unmatched. The CDR3 has 15 residues. CDR1 is LNHDA and CDR2 is SQIVND in the germline V gene (reference sequence). This CDR3 is CASRRDSYSYNEQFF. CDR3 nucleotide sequence: TGTGCCAGTAGAAGGGACAGTTACTCCTACAATGAGCAGTTCTTC.

This clone was seen once. This chain links TRBV5-6 with TRBJ1-6; 7 bases fit TRBD1. The CDR3 covers 14 residues. Germline-derived CDR1 and CDR2 are SGHDT and YYEEEE. The ends lost 4 bases at V and 6 bases at J; junction bases unmatched: 4. This CDR3 reads CASSPGQINSPLHF. The CDR3 nucleotides read TGTGCCAGCAGCCCGGGACAGATTAATTCACCCCTCCACTTT.

The rearrangement uses TRBV6-4 and TRBJ1-1; 9 nucleotides line up with TRBD1. Germline V lookup: CDR1 MRHNA, CDR2 SNTAGT. The CDR3 is 14 amino acids. Unmatched junction bases numbered 1, after V lost 0 bases and J lost 5 bases. CDR3 nucleotide sequence: TGTGCCAGCAGTGACTCGGGACAGGGAACTGAAGCTTTCTTT. This sequence encodes CASSDSGQGTEAFF.

The V gene is TRBV7-2, the J gene TRBJ2-1, with a tentative D call TRBD1 (7 bases). The CDR3 runs to 16 residues. Per the germline V gene, CDR1 is SGHTA and CDR2 is FQGNSA. V lost 4 bases, J lost 5 bases, and 18 bases lay in between. The CDR3 DNA sequence: TGTGCCAGCAGCTCCCCAGGGGGGCAGTTCAACAATGAGCAGTTCTTC. Translation: CASSSPGGQFNNEQFF.

This clone showed up just once. As DNA, the CDR3 is TGTGCCAGCAGCTTGGTAGGGGATAGGGAGACCCAGTACTTC. This codes for CASSLVGDRETQYF. The chain joins TRBV5-6 to TRBJ2-5; tentative D call: TRBD1 (5 bases). The CDR3 is made up of 14 amino acids. CDR1 and CDR2 from the germline V gene are SGHDT and YYEEEE. Between the trimmed V and J ends, which lost 0 bases and 5 bases, there was a span of 11 bases.

The gene calls are TRBV5-8 and TRBJ1-2; 7 nucleotides align to TRBD1. Germline V gene lookup returns CDR1 SGHTS and CDR2 YDEGEE. V dropped 4 bases and J dropped 1; count of bases not matched to a gene: 13. CDR3 length equals 17 residues. The chain's CDR3 is CASSRATGVPFNYGYTF. The CDR3 DNA reads TGTGCCAGCAGCCGGGCCACAGGGGTCCCTTTTAACTATGGCTACACCTTC.

This chain connects TRBV29-1 to TRBJ2-5; 7 bases agree with TRBD2. Germline CDR1 SQVTM, CDR2 ANQGSEA. CDR3 length: 13 residues. V was clipped by 7 bases and J by 5 bases; unmatched bases: 10. CDR3 amino acids: CSAKTPGGETQYF. DNA for the CDR3: TGCAGCGCAAAGACCCCCGGGGGGGAGACCCAGTACTTC.